Each of the 29 T cell receptor beta chains below was sequenced from the same sample in a study of cytomegalovirus exposure and HLA in healthy donors. Method: immunoSEQ multiplex PCR; TCRdb's copy keeps in-frame clones and lacks some. The sample consists of about 360,000 clones, 70% to 90% of them appearing once. Sequencing was carried out using PBMCs. These receptors were obtained from a woman aged 18 to 35 in good health and CMV-seronegative.

In regard to this clone: In the same sample, other DNA sequences code for this CDR3. This chain uses TRBV5-1 with TRBJ2-1; 14 bases fit TRBD2. With V trimmed by 4 bases and J by 10 bases, 7 bases remained unmatched. CDR1 and CDR2 from the germline V gene are SGHRS and YFSETQ. The CDR3 loop spans 15 amino acids. The CDR3 loop reads CASSLTSGGAREQFF. Written as DNA, the CDR3 is TGCGCCAGCAGCCTGACTAGCGGGGGGGCGAGAGAGCAGTTCTTC. Filled out from reference TRBV5-1 and TRBJ2-1, the complete variable domain reads KAGVTQTPRYLIKTRGQQVTLSCSPISGHRSVSWYQQTPGQGLQFLFEYFSETQRNKGNFPGRFSGRQFSNSRSEMNVSTLELGDSALYLCASSLTSGGAREQFFGPGTRLTVL.

This clone was recorded once. This chain connects TRBV7-6 to TRBJ1-4, with TRBD1 identical over 9 bases. CDR1 is SGHVS and CDR2 is FNYEAQ in the germline V gene. CDR3 size: 15 residues. V was clipped by 6 bases and J by 8 bases; unmatched bases: 10. The CDR3: CASSPTGGLGEKLFF. DNA of the CDR3: TGTGCCAGCAGTCCCACAGGGGGCCTTGGAGAAAAACTGTTTTTT.

The CDR3 is CASSSNSLKATYEQYF. The CDR3 DNA reads as TGCGCCAGCAGCTCGAATAGCCTTAAGGCAACCTACGAGCAGTACTTC. The rearrangement joins TRBV5-1 to TRBJ2-7; D not certain. V was clipped by 3 bases and J by 2 bases, with 18 bases between them. Germline values: CDR1 SGHRS, CDR2 YFSETQ. The CDR3 extends over 16 amino acids.

V is TRBV7-6 and J is TRBJ1-2; 8 nucleotides align to TRBD1. Germline CDR1 and CDR2: SGHVS and FNYEAQ. The CDR3 runs 14 residues. J lost 4 bases, V lost 1 base, and 2 bases had no gene match. CDR3 coding DNA: TGTGCCAGCAGCTTAGGCGGACAGGGCTATGGCTACACCTTC. Its translation: CASSLGGQGYGYTF.

V usage is TRBV7-9 and J usage is TRBJ1-2; TRBD1 matches 7 bases. The V gene's germline CDR1 is SEHNR and CDR2 FQNEAQ (reference sequence). Trimming took 4 bases from V and 4 from J; bases not matched to a gene: 6. This CDR3 spans 14 amino acids. The CDR3 DNA follows: TGTGCCAGCAGCTCCTCGGACAGGTTCTATGGCTACACCTTC. Its translation is CASSSSDRFYGYTF.

V and J are TRBV2 and TRBJ2-3, with 9 bases identical to TRBD2. Trimming at V came to 6 bases and at J to 3 bases, leaving 7 bases not matched to a gene. The CDR3 has 15 residues. The V gene's germline CDR1 is SNHLY and CDR2 FYNNEI. CDR3 DNA sequence: TGTGCCAGCAGGGACCCGGCGGGGGGGACAGATACGCAGTATTTT. This translates into CASRDPAGGTDTQYF.

The chain is built from TRBV6-5 and TRBJ2-1, with D perhaps matching TRBD2 (6 bases). Germline V gives CDR1 MNHEY, CDR2 SVGAGI. The CDR3 contains 15 residues. Trimming removed 2 bases at V and 7 bases at J, with 15 bases between. The CDR3: CASSYRPAGQNEQFF. The DNA of the CDR3 is TGTGCCAGCAGTTACCGACCCGCGGGGCAAAATGAGCAGTTCTTC.

J is TRBJ2-5 and V is TRBV5-1; perhaps TRBD1 as D (6 bases). The CDR3 runs to 16 residues. CDR1 is SGHRS and CDR2 is YFSETQ in the germline V gene. Trimming took 2 bases from V and 2 from J, leaving 16 bases between them. The CDR3 DNA sequence: TGCGCCAGCAGCTTTTTCCCCCAGGGGAATCAAGAGACCCAGTACTTC. Protein sequence: CASSFFPQGNQETQYF. Full variable domain (remainder filled in from reference TRBV5-1 and TRBJ2-5): KAGVTQTPRYLIKTRGQQVTLSCSPISGHRSVSWYQQTPGQGLQFLFEYFSETQRNKGNFPGRFSGRQFSNSRSEMNVSTLELGDSALYLCASSFFPQGNQETQYFGPGTRLLVL.

This clone was observed a handful of times. The rearrangement links TRBV2 to TRBJ2-7, with TRBD2 matching 13 bases. With V trimmed by 5 bases and J by 1 base, 5 bases remained unmatched. Germline V CDR1 and CDR2: SNHLY, FYNNEI. The CDR3 extends over 16 amino acids. The CDR3 loop is CASSYGLAGASYEQYF. CDR3 sequence (DNA): TGTGCCAGCAGTTACGGACTAGCGGGGGCATCCTACGAGCAGTACTTC.

This clone was seen just once. J is TRBJ1-4 and V is TRBV28; D gene uncertain. This CDR3 is built from 10 residues. Germline V gene lookup returns CDR1 MDHEN and CDR2 SYDVKM. Between the trimmed V and J ends, which lost 10 bases and 8 bases, there was a span of 8 bases. The CDR3 sequence: CATLEEKLFF. As DNA, the CDR3 is TGTGCCACCCTGGAGGAAAAACTGTTTTTT.

This clone was seen more than once but under ten times. The chain couples TRBV7-6 to TRBJ1-6; possibly TRBD1 for D (6 bases). V gave up 1 base and J gave up 7 bases, with 17 bases separating them. The CDR3 is 17 residues long. Germline V gives CDR1 SGHVS, CDR2 FNYEAQ. This chain's CDR3 is CASSLGGTPAPNSPLHF. CDR3 nucleotide sequence: TGTGCCAGCAGCTTAGGTGGGACACCGGCCCCAAATTCACCCCTCCACTTT.

This chain joins TRBV2 and TRBJ2-6, with a tentative D call TRBD1 (5 bases). The germline V and J ends were trimmed by 4 bases and 1 base, with 11 bases remaining between them. The CDR3 sequence is 16 residues long. Germline CDR1 SNHLY, CDR2 FYNNEI. DNA of the CDR3: TGTGCCAGCAGTGGGGGCGGACATTCTGGGGCCAACGTCCTGACTTTC. Residues: CASSGGGHSGANVLTF.

CDR3 protein: CASSLSSGSRYEQYF. CDR3 DNA: TGCGCCAGCAGCCTTAGTAGCGGGAGTAGGTACGAGCAGTACTTC. The J gene is TRBJ2-7, the V gene TRBV4-1; TRBD2 aligns across 9 bases. The CDR3 length is 15 residues. Losses at the gene ends were 4 bases for V and 4 bases for J; bases not matched to a gene: 8. Germline CDR1 MGHRA, CDR2 YSYEKL.

This rearrangement joins TRBV6-5 to TRBJ1-6; D is possibly TRBD1 (6 bases). The CDR3 has 14 residues. Trimming pared 5 bases from V and 9 bases from J, leaving 14 bases between. Germline CDR1 and CDR2: MNHEY and SVGAGI. CDR3 residues: CASSTGQTRSPLHF. The CDR3 region has the DNA TGTGCCAGCAGTACCGGACAGACCCGTTCACCCCTCCACTTT.

This clone was observed once. V and J are TRBV5-1 and TRBJ1-1, with a possible D match to TRBD1 (5 bases). Trimming cost V 3 bases and J 5 bases, with 17 bases left between them. This CDR3 spans 15 amino acids. Germline lookup yields CDR1 SGHRS and CDR2 YFSETQ. This chain's CDR3 is CASSSLPTVRTEAFF. The DNA of the CDR3 is TGCGCCAGCAGCTCCCTTCCGACAGTTAGAACTGAAGCTTTCTTT.

CDR3 loop: CASSQAHRGDYGYTF. The CDR3 region has the DNA TGTGCAAGCTCCCAAGCGCACAGGGGGGACTATGGCTACACCTTC. This rearrangement joins TRBV9 to TRBJ1-2; 8 bases fit TRBD1. Germline V lookup: CDR1 SGDLS, CDR2 YYNGEE. The CDR3 length is 15 residues.

The CDR3 spells CASSPRSYSNQPQHF. CDR3 in DNA: TGCGCCAGCAGCCCTCGGTCTTATAGCAATCAGCCCCAGCATTTT. This chain joins TRBV4-1 and TRBJ1-5; D gene ambiguous. Germline CDR1 MGHRA, CDR2 YSYEKL. This CDR3 is built from 15 residues. Deletions cut 4 bases from V and 0 bases from J, with 10 bases between.

The chain recombines TRBV14 with TRBJ2-1, with 7 bases aligning to TRBD1. Germline V gene data show CDR1 as SGHDN and CDR2 as FVKESK. V was clipped by 3 bases and J by 2 bases; unmatched bases: 13. The CDR3 is made up of 18 amino acids. CDR3 loop: CASSHSGGLGQAYNEQFF. The CDR3, as DNA: TGTGCCAGCAGCCACTCCGGCGGTTTAGGACAGGCCTACAATGAGCAGTTCTTC.

CDR3 in DNA: TGCGCCAGCAGGAGAGGTAGCGGGGGTCCTAGCTCCTACAATGAGCAGTTCTTC. It is translated as CASRRGSGGPSSYNEQFF. The genes are TRBV5-1 and TRBJ2-1; 9 nucleotides line up with TRBD2. Losses at the gene ends were 5 bases for V and 0 bases for J; bases not matched to a gene: 12. CDR1 and CDR2 (germline): SGHRS, YFSETQ. The CDR3 runs 18 residues.

This CDR3 reads CASSLLVSGDEKLFF. Written as DNA, the CDR3 is TGTGCCAGCAGTTTATTGGTGTCAGGGGATGAAAAACTGTTTTTT. The rearrangement links TRBV28 to TRBJ1-4; D may be TRBD1 (6 bases). Germline V lookup: CDR1 MDHEN, CDR2 SYDVKM. V was shortened by 1 base and J by 6 bases, with 12 bases between the two germline ends. CDR3 length: 15 amino acids.

The CDR3 coding sequence is TGTGCCAGCAGGCTAGTAACTAATGAAAAACTGTTTTTT. Its protein is CASRLVTNEKLFF. This chain links TRBV7-9 with TRBJ1-4; D remains unclear. Looked up from germline, CDR1 is SEHNR and CDR2 is FQNEAQ (reference sequence). V lost 6 bases, J lost 1 base, and 6 bases lay in between. There are 13 residues in the CDR3.

This clone was detected only once. The chain recombines TRBV9 with TRBJ2-3; 7 bases are shared with TRBD2. CDR3 size: 16 residues. Germline-derived CDR1 and CDR2 are SGDLS and YYNGEE. The trim removed 0 bases at V and 4 bases at J, leaving 8 bases unmatched. This CDR3 is CASSVAGGRAPDTQYF. CDR3 in DNA: TGTGCCAGCAGCGTAGCTGGGGGGAGGGCCCCAGATACGCAGTATTTT.

V gene TRBV7-8 combines with J gene TRBJ1-2; possible D gene TRBD1, 6 bases. V lost 5 bases, J lost 8 bases, and 15 bases lay in between. The CDR3 is 13 amino acids. Germline V gene data show CDR1 as SGHVS and CDR2 as FQNEAQ. Here the CDR3 reads CASSQQGVTGYTF. The CDR3 DNA reads TGTGCCAGCAGCCAACAGGGAGTGACGGGCTACACCTTC. Supplemented by reference TRBV7-8 and TRBJ1-2, the full variable domain reads GAGVSQSPRYKVAKRGQDVALRCDPISGHVSLFWYQQALGQGPEFLTYFQNEAQLDKSGLPSDRFFAERPEGSVSTLKIQRTQQEDSAVYLCASSQQGVTGYTFGSGTRLTVV.

Turning to this clone: The same CDR3 also results from other DNA sequences found in this sample. This chain links TRBV7-9 with TRBJ2-7; 9 bases match TRBD1. CDR3 length equals 15 residues. With V trimmed by 3 bases and J by 2 bases, 5 bases remained unmatched. The germline V gene encodes CDR1 SEHNR and CDR2 FQNEAQ (reference sequence). The CDR3 protein is CASSLGQGSTYEQYF. The DNA of the CDR3 is TGTGCCAGCAGCTTGGGACAGGGATCGACCTACGAGCAGTACTTC. Using reference TRBV7-9 and TRBJ2-7 for the parts outside the CDR3, the full variable domain is DTGVSQNPRHKITKRGQNVTFRCDPISEHNRLYWYRQTLGQGPEFLTYFQNEAQLEKSRLLSDRFSAERPKGSFSTLEIQRTEQGDSAMYLCASSLGQGSTYEQYFGPGTRLTVT.

The rearrangement links TRBV11-2 to TRBJ2-4, with a weak D call TRBD2 (5 bases). The germline gives CDR1 SGHAT, CDR2 FQNNGV. V dropped 3 bases and J dropped 0 bases, with 9 bases sitting between them. This CDR3 has 15 amino acids. CDR3: CASSFGGLAKNIQYF. Here the CDR3 DNA reads TGTGCCAGCAGCTTCGGCGGGTTAGCCAAAAACATTCAGTACTTC.

J is TRBJ1-2 and V is TRBV29-1; D not resolved. The CDR3 extends over 16 amino acids. Trimming removed 4 bases from V and 7 bases from J, with 25 bases in between. Per germline, CDR1 SQVTM and CDR2 ANQGSEA. The CDR3 here is CSVVEGHLRVFGGYTF. The CDR3 nucleotides read TGCAGCGTTGTAGAGGGTCACTTGAGGGTTTTTGGTGGCTACACCTTC. The whole variable domain, filled in from reference TRBV29-1 and TRBJ1-2, reads SAVISQKPSRDICQRGTSLTIQCQVDSQVTMMFWYRQQPGQSLTLIATANQGSEATYESGFVIDKFPISRPNLTFSTLTVSNMSPEDSSIYLCSVVEGHLRVFGGYTFGSGTRLTVV.

This chain uses TRBV9 with TRBJ2-3; a weak D match, TRBD1 (6 bases). V was clipped by 3 bases and J by 4 bases, with 12 bases between them. The CDR3 covers 14 residues. Germline V gives CDR1 SGDLS, CDR2 YYNGEE. As DNA, the CDR3 is TGTGCCAGCAGCGCCGGTGGGGGCCCAGATACGCAGTATTTT. Protein product: CASSAGGGPDTQYF.

The rearrangement links TRBV19 to TRBJ2-7; TRBD1 matches at 10 bases. The V segment lost 7 bases and the J segment 1 base; nucleotides outside the gene matches: 4. The CDR3 length is 14 residues. Germline CDR1 reads LNHDA; CDR2 reads SQIVND (reference sequence). The CDR3 region is CASTRDRGSYEQYF. In DNA, the CDR3 is TGTGCCAGTACCCGGGACAGGGGTTCCTACGAGCAGTACTTC.

The chain links TRBV10-3 to TRBJ2-5, with D perhaps TRBD1 (6 bases). V lost 10 bases and J 5 bases, leaving 17 bases between the germline ends. The CDR3 spans 13 residues. CDR1 and CDR2 from the germline V gene are ENHRY and SYGVKD. CDR3 amino acids: CATRPPQGETQYF. The DNA of the CDR3 is TGTGCCACCCGGCCCCCCCAGGGGGAGACCCAGTACTTC.